This record covers a single TCR beta chain. The antigen remains unidentified. The data originate from a study of cytomegalovirus exposure and HLA in healthy donors. Notes on the study in general: Accurate predictions that matched the HLA-A and HLA-B alleles of most subjects were reportedly made from TCR beta sequences. An assumption of roughly uniform sequencing depth across donors underlay the presence/absence analyses. Cytomegalovirus association was listed for 150 to 200 TCR beta chains.

The CDR3 extends over 11 amino acids. Germline CDR1 WSHSY, CDR2 SAAADI. Trimming pared 10 bases from V and 5 bases from J, leaving 11 bases between. Use of 60 Vbeta and 13 Jbeta primers characterized the PCR. The authors' processing: A later analysis counted 70 million to 85 million unique TCR beta chains, around 11 million shared. Profiling relied on immunoSEQ multiplex PCR, and the TCRdb table lists in-frame clones only, not all of them. For V, J and clone size, that table is used; D and trimming come from the DNA. The sample consists of about 110,000 clones, 81% of them appearing once. The sequence came from a young man in good health and CMV-seronegative. The sequenced material came from PBMCs. V is TRBV10-2 and J is TRBJ1-1; no clear D gene. CDR3 coding DNA: TGCGCCACCGGGTTGGTAACTGAAGCTTTCTTT. It is translated as CATGLVTEAFF.